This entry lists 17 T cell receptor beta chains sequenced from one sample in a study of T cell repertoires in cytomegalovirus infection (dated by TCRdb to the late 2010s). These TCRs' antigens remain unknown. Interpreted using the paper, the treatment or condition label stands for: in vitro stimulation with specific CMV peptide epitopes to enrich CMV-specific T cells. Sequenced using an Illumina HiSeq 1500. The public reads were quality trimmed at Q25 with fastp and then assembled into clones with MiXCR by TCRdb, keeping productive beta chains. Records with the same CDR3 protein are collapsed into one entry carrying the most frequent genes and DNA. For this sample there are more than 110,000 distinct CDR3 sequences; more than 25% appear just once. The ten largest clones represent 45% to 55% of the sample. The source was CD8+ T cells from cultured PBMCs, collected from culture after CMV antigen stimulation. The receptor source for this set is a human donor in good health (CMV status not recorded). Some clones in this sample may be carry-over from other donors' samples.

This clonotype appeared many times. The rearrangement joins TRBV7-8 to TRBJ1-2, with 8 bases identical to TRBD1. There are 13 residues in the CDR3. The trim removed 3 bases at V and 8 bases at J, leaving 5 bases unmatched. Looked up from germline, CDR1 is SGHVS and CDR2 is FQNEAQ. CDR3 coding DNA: TGTGCCAGCAGCTTGACCGACAGGGGCGGCTACACCTTC. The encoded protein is CASSLTDRGGYTF.

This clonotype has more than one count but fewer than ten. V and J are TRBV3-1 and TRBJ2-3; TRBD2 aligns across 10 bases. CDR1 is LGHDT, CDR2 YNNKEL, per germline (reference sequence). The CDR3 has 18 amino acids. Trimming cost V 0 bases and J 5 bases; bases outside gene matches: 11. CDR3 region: CASSQDGRAGGPGDTQYF. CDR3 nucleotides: TGTGCCAGCAGCCAAGATGGTCGAGCGGGGGGGCCAGGAGATACGCAGTATTTT.

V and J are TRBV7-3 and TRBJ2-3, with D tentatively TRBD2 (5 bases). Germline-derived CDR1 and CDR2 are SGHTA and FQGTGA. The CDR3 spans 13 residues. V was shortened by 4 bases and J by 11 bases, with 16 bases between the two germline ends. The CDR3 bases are TGTGCCAGCAGCTCCCTAGAGGGAGCCGGGCAGTATTTT. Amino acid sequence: CASSSLEGAGQYF.

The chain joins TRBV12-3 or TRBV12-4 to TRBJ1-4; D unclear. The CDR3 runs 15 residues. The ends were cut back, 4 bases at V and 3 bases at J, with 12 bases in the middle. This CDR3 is CASSSVSGPNEKLFF. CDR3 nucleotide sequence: TGTGCCAGCAGTTCGGTCTCAGGACCTAATGAAAAACTGTTTTTT.

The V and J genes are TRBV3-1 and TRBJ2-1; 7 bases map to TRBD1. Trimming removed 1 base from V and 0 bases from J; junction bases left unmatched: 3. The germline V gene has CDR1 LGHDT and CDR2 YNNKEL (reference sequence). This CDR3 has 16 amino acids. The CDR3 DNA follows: TGTGCCAGCAGCCAAGGGACAGGCAGCTCCTACAATGAGCAGTTCTTC. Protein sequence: CASSQGTGSSYNEQFF.

The CDR3 coding sequence is TGTGCCATCAGGATGGGTGCAGGGGAGCCAGATACGCAGTATTTT. It yields the protein CAIRMGAGEPDTQYF. V gene TRBV19 combines with J gene TRBJ2-3, with D perhaps TRBD1 (6 bases). The CDR3 extends over 15 amino acids. Germline V gene data show CDR1 as LNHDA and CDR2 as SQIVND (reference sequence). V gave up 10 bases and J gave up 4 bases, with 21 bases separating them.

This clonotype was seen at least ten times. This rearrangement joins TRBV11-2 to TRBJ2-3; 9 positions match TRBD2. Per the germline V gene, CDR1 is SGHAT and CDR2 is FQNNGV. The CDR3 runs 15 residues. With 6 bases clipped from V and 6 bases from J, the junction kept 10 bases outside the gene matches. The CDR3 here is CASSPGVAGEDTQYF. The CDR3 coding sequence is TGTGCCAGCAGTCCCGGGGTAGCGGGGGAGGATACGCAGTATTTT.

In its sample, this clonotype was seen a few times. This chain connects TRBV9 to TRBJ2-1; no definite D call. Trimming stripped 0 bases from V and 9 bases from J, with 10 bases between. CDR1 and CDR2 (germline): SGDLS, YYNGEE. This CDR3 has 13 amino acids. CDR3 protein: CASSVATGVEQFF. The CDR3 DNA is TGTGCCAGCAGCGTAGCTACGGGCGTTGAGCAGTTCTTC.

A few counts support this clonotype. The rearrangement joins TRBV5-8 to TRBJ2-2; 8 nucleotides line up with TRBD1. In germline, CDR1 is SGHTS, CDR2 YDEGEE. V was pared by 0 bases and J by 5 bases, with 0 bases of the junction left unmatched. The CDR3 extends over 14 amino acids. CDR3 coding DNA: TGTGCCAGCAGCTTGGGGACAGGGACCGGGGAGCTGTTTTTT. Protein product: CASSLGTGTGELFF. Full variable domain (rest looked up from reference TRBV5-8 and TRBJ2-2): EAGVTQSPTHLIKTRGQQATLRCSPISGHTSVYWYQQALGLGLQFLLWYDEGEERNRGNFPPRFSGRQFPNYSSELNVNALELEDSALYLCASSLGTGTGELFFGEGSRLTVL.

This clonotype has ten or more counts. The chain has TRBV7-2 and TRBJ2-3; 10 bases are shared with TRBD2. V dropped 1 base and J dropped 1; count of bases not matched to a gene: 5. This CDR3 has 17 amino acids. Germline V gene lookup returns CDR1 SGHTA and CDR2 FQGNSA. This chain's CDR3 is CASSLVALAGGTDTQYF. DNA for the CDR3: TGTGCCAGCAGCTTAGTTGCCCTAGCGGGGGGCACAGATACGCAGTATTTT.

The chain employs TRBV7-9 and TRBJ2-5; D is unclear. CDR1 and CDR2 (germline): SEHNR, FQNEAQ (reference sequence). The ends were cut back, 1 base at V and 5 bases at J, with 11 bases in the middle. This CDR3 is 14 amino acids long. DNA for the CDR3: TGTGCCAGCAGCTTAGAAGGCAGGTTGGAGACCCAGTACTTC. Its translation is CASSLEGRLETQYF. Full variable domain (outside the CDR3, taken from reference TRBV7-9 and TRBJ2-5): DTGVSQNPRHKITKRGQNVTFRCDPISEHNRLYWYRQTLGQGPEFLTYFQNEAQLEKSRLLSDRFSAERPKGSFSTLEIQRTEQGDSAMYLCASSLEGRLETQYFGPGTRLLVL.

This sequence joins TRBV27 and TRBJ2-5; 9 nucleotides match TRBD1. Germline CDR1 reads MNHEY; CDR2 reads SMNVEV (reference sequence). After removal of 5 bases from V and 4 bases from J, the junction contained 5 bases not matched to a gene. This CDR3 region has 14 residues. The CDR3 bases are TGTGCCAGCAGTGGACAGGGGCGGCCAGAGACCCAGTACTTC. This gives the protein CASSGQGRPETQYF.

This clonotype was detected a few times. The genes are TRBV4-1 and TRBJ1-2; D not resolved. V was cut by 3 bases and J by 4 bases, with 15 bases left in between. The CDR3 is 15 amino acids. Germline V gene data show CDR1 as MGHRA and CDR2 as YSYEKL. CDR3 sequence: CASSHPTAVIYGYTF. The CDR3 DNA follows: TGCGCCAGCAGCCACCCGACGGCAGTTATCTATGGCTACACCTTC.

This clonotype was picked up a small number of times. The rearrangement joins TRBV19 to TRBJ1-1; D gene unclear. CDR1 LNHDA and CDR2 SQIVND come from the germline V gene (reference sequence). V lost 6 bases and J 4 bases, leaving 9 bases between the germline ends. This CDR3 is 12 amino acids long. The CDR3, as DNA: TGTGCCAGTAGCGAGGGAGGCACTGAAGCTTTCTTT. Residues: CASSEGGTEAFF.

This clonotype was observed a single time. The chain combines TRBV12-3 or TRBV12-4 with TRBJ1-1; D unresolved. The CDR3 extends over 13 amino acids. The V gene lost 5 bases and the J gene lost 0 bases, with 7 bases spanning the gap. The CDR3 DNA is TGTGCCAGCAGTGGACGGCTGAACACTGAAGCTTTCTTT. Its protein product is CASSGRLNTEAFF.

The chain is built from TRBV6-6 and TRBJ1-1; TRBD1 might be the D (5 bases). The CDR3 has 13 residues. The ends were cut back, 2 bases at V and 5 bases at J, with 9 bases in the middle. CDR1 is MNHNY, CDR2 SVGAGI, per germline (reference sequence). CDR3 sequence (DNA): TGTGCCAGCAGTTACGGGACGGCGACTGAAGCTTTCTTT. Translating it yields CASSYGTATEAFF.

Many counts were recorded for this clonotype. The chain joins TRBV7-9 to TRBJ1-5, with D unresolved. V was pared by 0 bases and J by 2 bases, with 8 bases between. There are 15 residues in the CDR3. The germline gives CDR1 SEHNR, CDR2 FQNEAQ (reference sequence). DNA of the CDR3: TGTGCCAGCAGCTTAGCGGTGGCAGGCAATCAGCCCCAGCATTTT. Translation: CASSLAVAGNQPQHF.